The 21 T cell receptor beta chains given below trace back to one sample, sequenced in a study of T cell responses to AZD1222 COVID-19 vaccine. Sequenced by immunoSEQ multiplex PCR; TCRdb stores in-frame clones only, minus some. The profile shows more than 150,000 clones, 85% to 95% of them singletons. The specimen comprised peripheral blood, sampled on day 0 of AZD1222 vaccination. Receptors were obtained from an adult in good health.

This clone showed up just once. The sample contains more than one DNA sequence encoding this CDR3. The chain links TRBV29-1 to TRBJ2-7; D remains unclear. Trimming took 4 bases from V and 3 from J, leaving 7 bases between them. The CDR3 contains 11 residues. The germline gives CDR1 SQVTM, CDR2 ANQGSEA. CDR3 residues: CSVGGYYEQYF. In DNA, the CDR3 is TGCAGCGTTGGAGGCTACTACGAGCAGTACTTC.

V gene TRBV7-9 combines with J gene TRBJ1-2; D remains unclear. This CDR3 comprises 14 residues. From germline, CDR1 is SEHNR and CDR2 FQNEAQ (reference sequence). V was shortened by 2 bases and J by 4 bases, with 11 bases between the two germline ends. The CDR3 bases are TGTGCCAGCAGCTTATCACTGGGTTCCTATGGCTACACCTTC. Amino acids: CASSLSLGSYGYTF. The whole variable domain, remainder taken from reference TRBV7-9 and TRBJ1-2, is DTGVSQNPRHKITKRGQNVTFRCDPISEHNRLYWYRQTLGQGPEFLTYFQNEAQLEKSRLLSDRFSAERPKGSFSTLEIQRTEQGDSAMYLCASSLSLGSYGYTFGSGTRLTVV.

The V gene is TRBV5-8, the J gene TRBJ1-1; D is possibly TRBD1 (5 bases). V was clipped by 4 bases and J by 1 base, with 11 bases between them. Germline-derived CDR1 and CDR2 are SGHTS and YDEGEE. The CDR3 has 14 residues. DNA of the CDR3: TGTGCCAGCAGCCCGGGACCGACGAACACTGAAGCTTTCTTT. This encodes CASSPGPTNTEAFF.

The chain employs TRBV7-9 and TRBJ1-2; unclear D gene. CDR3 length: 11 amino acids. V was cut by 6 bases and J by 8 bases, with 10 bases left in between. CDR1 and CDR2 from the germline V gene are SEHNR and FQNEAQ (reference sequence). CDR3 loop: CASSRGRGYTF. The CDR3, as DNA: TGTGCCAGCAGTCGAGGGAGAGGCTACACCTTC.

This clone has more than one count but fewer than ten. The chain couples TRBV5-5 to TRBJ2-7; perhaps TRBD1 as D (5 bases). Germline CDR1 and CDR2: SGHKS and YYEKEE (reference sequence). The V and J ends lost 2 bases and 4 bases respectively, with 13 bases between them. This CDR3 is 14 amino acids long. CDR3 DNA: TGTGCCAGCAGCTTCGGCCAGGGCGAGTACGAGCAGTACGTC. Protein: CASSFGQGEYEQYV.

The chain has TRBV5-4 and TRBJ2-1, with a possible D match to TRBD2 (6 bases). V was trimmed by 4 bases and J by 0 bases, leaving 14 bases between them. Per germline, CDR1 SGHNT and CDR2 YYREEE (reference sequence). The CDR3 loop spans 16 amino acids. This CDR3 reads CASSPGGTGSYNEQFF. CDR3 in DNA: TGTGCCAGCAGCCCCGGGGGAACGGGCTCCTACAATGAGCAGTTCTTC.

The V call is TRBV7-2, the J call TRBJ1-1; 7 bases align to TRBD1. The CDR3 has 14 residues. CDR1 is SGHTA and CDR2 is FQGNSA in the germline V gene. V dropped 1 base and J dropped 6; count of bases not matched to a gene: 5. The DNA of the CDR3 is TGTGCCAGCAGCTTAGTCTACAGGGGCGCTGAAGCTTTCTTT. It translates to CASSLVYRGAEAFF.

In nucleotides, the CDR3 is TGTGCCAGCAGCTCTAGACAGGGGAGATACGAGCAGTACTTC. Its translation: CASSSRQGRYEQYF. The chain links TRBV7-2 to TRBJ2-7, with 8 bases matching TRBD1. V dropped 4 bases and J dropped 4; count of bases not matched to a gene: 6. The germline gives CDR1 SGHTA, CDR2 FQGNSA. The CDR3 covers 14 residues.

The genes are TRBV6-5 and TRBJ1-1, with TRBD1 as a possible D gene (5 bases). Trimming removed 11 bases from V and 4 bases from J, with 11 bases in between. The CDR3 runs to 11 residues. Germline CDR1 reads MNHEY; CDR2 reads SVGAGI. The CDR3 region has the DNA TGTGCCGCTGGGGGGGGCACTGAAGCTTTCTTT. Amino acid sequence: CAAGGGTEAFF.

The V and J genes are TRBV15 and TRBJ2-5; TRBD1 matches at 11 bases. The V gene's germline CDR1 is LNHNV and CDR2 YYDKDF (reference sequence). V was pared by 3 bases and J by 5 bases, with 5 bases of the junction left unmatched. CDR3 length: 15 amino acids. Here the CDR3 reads CATSRVDRGRETQYF. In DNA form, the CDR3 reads TGTGCCACCAGCAGGGTGGACAGGGGGCGGGAGACCCAGTACTTC.

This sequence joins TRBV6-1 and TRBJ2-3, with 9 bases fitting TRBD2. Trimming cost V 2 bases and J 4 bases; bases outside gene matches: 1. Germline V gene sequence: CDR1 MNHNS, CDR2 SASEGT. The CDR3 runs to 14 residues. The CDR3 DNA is TGTGCCAGCAGTGAACTAGCGGGACCAGATACGCAGTATTTT. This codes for CASSELAGPDTQYF.

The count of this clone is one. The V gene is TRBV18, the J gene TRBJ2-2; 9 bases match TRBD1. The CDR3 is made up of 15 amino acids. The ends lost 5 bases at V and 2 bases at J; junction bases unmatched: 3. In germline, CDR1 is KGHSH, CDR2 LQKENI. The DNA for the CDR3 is TGTGCCAGCTCATGGGACAGGGCTAACACCGGGGAGCTGTTTTTT. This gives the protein CASSWDRANTGELFF.

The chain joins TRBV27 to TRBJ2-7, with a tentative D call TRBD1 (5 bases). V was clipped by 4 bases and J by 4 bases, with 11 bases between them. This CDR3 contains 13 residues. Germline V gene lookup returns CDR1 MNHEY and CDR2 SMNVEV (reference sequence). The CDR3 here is CASSYGRAYEQYF. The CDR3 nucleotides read TGTGCCAGCAGTTATGGCAGGGCTTACGAGCAGTACTTC.

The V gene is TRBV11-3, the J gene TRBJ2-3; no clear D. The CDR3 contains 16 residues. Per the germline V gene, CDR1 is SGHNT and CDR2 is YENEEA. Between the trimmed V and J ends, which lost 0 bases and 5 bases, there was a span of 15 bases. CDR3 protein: CASSLDGPRTGDTQYF. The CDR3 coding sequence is TGTGCCAGCAGCTTAGATGGACCCCGCACGGGAGATACGCAGTATTTT. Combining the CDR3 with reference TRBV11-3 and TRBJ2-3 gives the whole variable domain EAGVVQSPRYKIIEKKQPVAFWCNPISGHNTLYWYLQNLGQGPELLIRYENEEAVDDSQLPKDRFSAERLKGVDSTLKIQPAELGDSAVYLCASSLDGPRTGDTQYFGPGTRLTVL.

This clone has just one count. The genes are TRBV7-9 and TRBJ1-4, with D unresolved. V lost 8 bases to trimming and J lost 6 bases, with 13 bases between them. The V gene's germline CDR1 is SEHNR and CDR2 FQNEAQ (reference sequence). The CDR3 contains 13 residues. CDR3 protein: CASGVHADEKLFF. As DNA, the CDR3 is TGTGCCAGCGGCGTTCACGCCGATGAAAAACTGTTTTTT. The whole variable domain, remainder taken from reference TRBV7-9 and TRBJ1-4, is DTGVSQNPRHKITKRGQNVTFRCDPISEHNRLYWYRQTLGQGPEFLTYFQNEAQLEKSRLLSDRFSAERPKGSFSTLEIQRTEQGDSAMYLCASGVHADEKLFFGSGTQLSVL.

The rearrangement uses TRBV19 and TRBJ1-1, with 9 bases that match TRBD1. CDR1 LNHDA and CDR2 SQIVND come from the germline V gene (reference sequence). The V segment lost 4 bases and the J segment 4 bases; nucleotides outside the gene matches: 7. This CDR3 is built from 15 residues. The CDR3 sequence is CASSTLGTGSTEAFF. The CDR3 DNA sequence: TGTGCCAGTAGTACCCTAGGGACAGGGAGCACTGAAGCTTTCTTT. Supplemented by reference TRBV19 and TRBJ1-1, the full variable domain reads DGGITQSPKYLFRKEGQNVTLSCEQNLNHDAMYWYRQDPGQGLRLIYYSQIVNDFQKGDIAEGYSVSREKKESFPLTVTSAQKNPTAFYLCASSTLGTGSTEAFFGQGTRLTVV.

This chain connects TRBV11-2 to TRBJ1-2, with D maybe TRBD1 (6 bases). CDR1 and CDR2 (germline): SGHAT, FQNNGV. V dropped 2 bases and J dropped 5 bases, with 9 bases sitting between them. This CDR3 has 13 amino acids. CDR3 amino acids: CASSLPQGYGYTF. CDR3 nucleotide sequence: TGTGCCAGCAGCTTACCGCAGGGGTATGGCTACACCTTC.

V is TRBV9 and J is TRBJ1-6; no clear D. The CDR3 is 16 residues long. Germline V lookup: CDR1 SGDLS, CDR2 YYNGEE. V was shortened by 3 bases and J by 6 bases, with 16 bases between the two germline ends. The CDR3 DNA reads TGTGCCAGCAGCGAGGGCCCCGTGGCGGGTAATTCACCCCTCCACTTT. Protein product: CASSEGPVAGNSPLHF.

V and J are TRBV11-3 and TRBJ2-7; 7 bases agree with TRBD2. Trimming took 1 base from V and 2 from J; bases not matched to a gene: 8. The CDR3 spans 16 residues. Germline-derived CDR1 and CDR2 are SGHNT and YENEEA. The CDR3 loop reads CASSLGGGLKAYEQYF. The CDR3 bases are TGTGCCAGCAGCTTAGGGGGGGGACTCAAGGCCTACGAGCAGTACTTC.

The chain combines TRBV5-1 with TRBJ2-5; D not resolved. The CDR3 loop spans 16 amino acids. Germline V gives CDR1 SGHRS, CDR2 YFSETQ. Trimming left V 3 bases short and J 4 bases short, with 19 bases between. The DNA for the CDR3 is TGCGCCAGCAGCTCTAAACCCCCAGGCCCGGGAGAGACCCAGTACTTC. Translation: CASSSKPPGPGETQYF.

CDR3 nucleotide sequence: TGTGCCAGTAGTATAGATTGGAGCACAACTAGCGGGGGTTACAATGAGCAGTTCTTC. Encoded protein: CASSIDWSTTSGGYNEQFF. V gene TRBV19 combines with J gene TRBJ2-1; 11 bases align to TRBD2. CDR1 is LNHDA and CDR2 is SQIVND in the germline V gene (reference sequence). V shed 0 bases and J 4 bases; nucleotides not matched to a gene: 11. The CDR3 is 19 residues long.